What follows describes a single T cell receptor (beta chain). Its antigen is currently unknown. This specimen comes from a study of cytomegalovirus exposure and HLA in healthy donors. There are 13 residues in the CDR3. V dropped 5 bases and J dropped 3; count of bases not matched to a gene: 2. The germline gives CDR1 ENHRY, CDR2 SYGVKD. General observations from the study: In a later analysis, most CMV-associated TCR beta chains appeared HLA-restricted. Analysis was carried out at a later point, and it linked a missense DCLRE1C variant to TCR beta V- and J-gene trimming.

Amplification used 60 Vbeta primers and 13 Jbeta primers. TCRdb keeps only in-frame clones here, not all; method: immunoSEQ multiplex PCR. The sample contains about 130,000 clones, roughly 70% of which appear only once. The clonotype comes from a man in his forties or fifties in good health and CMV-seropositive. The chain links TRBV10-3 to TRBJ1-2; 8 bases line up with TRBD1. Sequencing was performed on PBMCs. Here the CDR3 reads CAISIQGDYGYTF. Here the CDR3 DNA reads TGTGCCATCAGTATACAGGGGGACTATGGCTACACCTTC.